A single T cell receptor beta chain is shown here with its context. What it binds is not known. Germline assignment: CDR1 SGHAT and CDR2 FQNNGV. This CDR3 comprises 15 residues. The V gene lost 4 bases and the J gene lost 6 bases, with 16 bases spanning the gap. Reverse transcription of roughly 0.5 to 1 ug RNA was carried out with random hexamers. TCRdb ran MiXCR on the immunoSEQ multiplex PCR reads and lists one entry per CDR3 protein. This sample carries roughly 160,000 distinct CDR3 sequences, around 95% of them seen once, and the ten largest clones take approximately 0.12%. This record belongs to a study of CD8 T cells in Susac syndrome. Study as a whole: Among the sequenced Susac syndrome patients, more than five had active disease while about eight were in remission. Blood was drawn from patients with Susac syndrome. At that point, they were therapy-naive, on corticosteroids, or on intravenous immunoglobulin alone. Overall study findings and caveats: Regarding the TCR sequencing and HLA analysis, the study admitted that a relatively small number of individuals were involved.

The clonotype originates from a human donor with Susac syndrome. V gene TRBV11-2 combines with J gene TRBJ2-4; the D gene could be TRBD1 or TRBD2 (5 bases each). The sequenced sample was CD4+ T cells from PBMCs. In DNA form, the CDR3 reads TGTGCCAGCAGCTCCTGGGGGTTTGGCGGAAACATTCAGTACTTC. Translation gives CASSSWGFGGNIQYF.